Shown below are 21 T cell receptor beta chains from a single sample sequenced in a study of post-analysis software for immune sequencing data. Study results and caveats: Five TRBV segments, including TRBV5-6, TRBV5-1 and TRBV20-1, were more frequent in patients than controls.

Their target antigens are unknown. Presence of unique molecular identifiers characterized the TCR beta cDNA libraries. MiXCR was run by TCRdb on the PCR reads, yielding one entry per CDR3 protein. The sample consists of roughly 620,000 distinct CDR3 sequences, roughly two fifths of them appearing once. The sample was blood. These receptors were collected from a girl aged 5-17 years with multiple sclerosis.

This chain connects TRBV12-3 or TRBV12-4 to TRBJ2-7; TRBD1 is a possible D gene (5 bases). V lost 3 bases and J 0 bases, leaving 9 bases between the germline ends. This CDR3 has 14 amino acids. The CDR3 here is CASSLDNLSYEQYF. The DNA for the CDR3 is TGTGCCAGCAGTTTGGACAATCTCTCCTACGAGCAGTACTTC.

This chain connects TRBV6-5 to TRBJ2-3; 8 bases line up with TRBD2. The CDR3 sequence is 16 residues long. Germline assignment: CDR1 MNHEY and CDR2 SVGAGI. The junction had 7 bases not matched to a gene; V was cut back by 1 base and J by 4 bases. Here the CDR3 DNA reads TGTGCCAGCAGTTACTTAGCGGGAAGGGCGTCAGATACGCAGTATTTT. It codes for CASSYLAGRASDTQYF.

The V gene is TRBV7-9, the J gene TRBJ1-2, with 7 bases aligning to TRBD1. The trim removed 1 base at V and 1 base at J, leaving 12 bases unmatched. The CDR3 length is 18 residues. Per germline, CDR1 SEHNR and CDR2 FQNEAQ (reference sequence). CDR3 DNA: TGTGCCAGCAGCTTAGGGGCTCTGGACAGGAGCCTTAACTATGGCTACACCTTC. It codes for CASSLGALDRSLNYGYTF.

In its sample, this clonotype was seen a few times. The chain couples TRBV15 to TRBJ2-7; TRBD1 is a possible D gene (6 bases). Germline V gives CDR1 LNHNV, CDR2 YYDKDF (reference sequence). CDR3 size: 16 residues. The V gene lost 7 bases and the J gene lost 2 bases, with 21 bases spanning the gap. In nucleotides, the CDR3 is TGTGCCACCAAAACAACGAGGCAGGGGAACACCTACGAGCAGTACTTC. Protein product: CATKTTRQGNTYEQYF.

The chain joins TRBV4-2 to TRBJ1-2; D unresolved. Looked up from germline, CDR1 is LGHNA and CDR2 is YNFKEQ. The CDR3 is made up of 16 amino acids. Trimming took 0 bases from V and 1 from J, leaving 12 bases between them. The CDR3 spells CASSQEGIEFNYGYTF. The DNA for the CDR3 is TGTGCCAGCAGCCAAGAGGGGATAGAATTTAACTATGGCTACACCTTC.

This clonotype was observed once. The V and J genes are TRBV11-3 and TRBJ2-3; D gene unclear. Germline V gene lookup returns CDR1 SGHNT and CDR2 YENEEA. The CDR3 has 15 amino acids. Trimming removed 6 bases from V and 2 bases from J, with 15 bases in between. This CDR3 is CASRQLGPFTDTQYF. For the CDR3, the DNA is TGTGCCAGCAGACAGCTCGGCCCTTTCACAGATACGCAGTATTTT.

This clonotype was observed a few times. The CDR3 region is CASSLVASSRSYNEQFF. CDR3 nucleotides: TGCGCCAGCAGCTTGGTAGCGTCGAGTCGCTCCTACAATGAGCAGTTCTTC. The chain joins TRBV5-1 to TRBJ2-1; tentatively, D is TRBD2 (5 bases). The CDR3 spans 17 residues. Per the germline V gene, CDR1 is SGHRS and CDR2 is YFSETQ. With 0 bases removed from V and 0 bases from J, the gap between germline ends came to 13 bases.

The rearrangement uses TRBV3-1 and TRBJ2-4, with TRBD1 matching over 8 bases. The CDR3 is made up of 15 amino acids. V was pared by 6 bases and J by 6 bases, with 10 bases of the junction left unmatched. Germline assignment: CDR1 LGHDT and CDR2 YNNKEL (reference sequence). As DNA, the CDR3 is TGTGCCAGCAGTCCGACAGGGGTAAGGGGAAACATTCAGTACTTC. It specifies CASSPTGVRGNIQYF. Full variable domain (remainder filled in from reference TRBV3-1 and TRBJ2-4): DTAVSQTPKYLVTQMGNDKSIKCEQNLGHDTMYWYKQDSKKFLKIMFSYNNKELIINETVPNRFSPKSPDKAHLNLHINSLELGDSAVYFCASSPTGVRGNIQYFGAGTRLSVL.

This clonotype was observed a handful of times. The chain employs TRBV20-1 and TRBJ1-6; D unclear. This CDR3 is built from 15 residues. In germline, CDR1 is DFQATT, CDR2 SNEGSKA (reference sequence). Trimming stripped 0 bases from V and 5 bases from J, with 11 bases between. The CDR3 sequence is CSARDGTNHNSPLHF. The CDR3 region has the DNA TGCAGTGCTAGAGACGGCACGAACCATAATTCACCCCTCCACTTT.

The chain joins TRBV7-8 to TRBJ1-1; 7 bases agree with TRBD1. The CDR3 is made up of 14 amino acids. V gave up 4 bases and J gave up 10 bases; unmatched junction bases: 12. CDR1 and CDR2 from the germline V gene are SGHVS and FQNEAQ. The CDR3 region is CASSSIRGGLRAFF. CDR3 sequence (DNA): TGTGCCAGCAGCTCCATCAGGGGGGGGCTGAGAGCTTTCTTT.

This clonotype was detected once. The V call is TRBV13, the J call TRBJ1-1, with 8 positions matching TRBD1. Trimming took 3 bases from V and 5 from J; bases not matched to a gene: 5. This CDR3 is built from 14 residues. Per the germline V gene, CDR1 is PRHDT and CDR2 is FYEKMQ (reference sequence). The chain's CDR3 is CASSFGTGETEAFF. CDR3 nucleotide sequence: TGTGCCAGCAGCTTCGGGACAGGTGAGACTGAAGCTTTCTTT.

This clonotype was detected only a few times. The chain employs TRBV12-3 or TRBV12-4 and TRBJ1-1, with D uncertain. The CDR3 spans 14 residues. The V end lost 6 bases, the J end lost 3 bases, and 14 bases lay between the germline ends. CDR3 DNA: TGTGCCAGCAGGTTCGGGCCCCTGGACACTGAAGCTTTCTTT. Its protein product is CASRFGPLDTEAFF.

The chain combines TRBV12-3 or TRBV12-4 with TRBJ1-4; D gene uncertain. Between the trimmed V and J ends, which lost 5 bases and 0 bases, there was a span of 7 bases. The CDR3 is 14 residues long. The CDR3 loop reads CASSGPPTNEKLFF. CDR3 in DNA: TGTGCCAGCAGTGGACCCCCAACTAATGAAAAACTGTTTTTT.

The rearrangement uses TRBV29-1 and TRBJ2-5, with 7 bases matching TRBD1. The tail of the sequence fits TRBJ2-7 better, so the J call may be wrong. CDR3 length: 12 amino acids. The germline V gene encodes CDR1 SQVTM and CDR2 ANQGSEA. CDR3 protein: CSGLTGPYEQYF. CDR3 DNA sequence: TGCAGCGGCCTGACAGGGCCCTACGAGCAGTACTTC.

This chain connects TRBV6-5 to TRBJ1-6, with D possibly matching TRBD1 (5 bases). CDR1 MNHEY and CDR2 SVGAGI come from the germline V gene. The CDR3 spans 16 residues. The V end was cut by 7 bases, the J end by 7 bases, with 20 bases between. CDR3 in amino acids: CASNTPGPGGNSPLHF. Written as DNA, the CDR3 is TGTGCCAGCAATACTCCGGGGCCCGGGGGGAATTCACCCCTCCACTTT.

The chain has TRBV5-1 and TRBJ1-5, with D perhaps matching TRBD1 (6 bases). The CDR3 runs 15 residues. CDR1 is SGHRS and CDR2 is YFSETQ in the germline V gene. The V gene lost 3 bases and the J gene lost 8 bases, with 18 bases spanning the gap. The CDR3 is CASSSDPGGREPQHF. Written as DNA, the CDR3 is TGCGCCAGCAGCTCCGACCCGGGGGGCCGGGAGCCCCAGCATTTT.

The CDR3 DNA reads TGTGCCACCAGCAGACGGACTAGCCAAGAGACCCAGTACTTC. It codes for CATSRRTSQETQYF. This chain uses TRBV15 with TRBJ2-5; 7 bases match TRBD2. Trimming at V came to 2 bases and at J to 1 base, leaving 1 base not matched to a gene. Germline loops: CDR1 LNHNV, CDR2 YYDKDF (reference sequence). The CDR3 has 14 residues.

The V and J genes are TRBV5-1 and TRBJ1-2; 8 nucleotides align to TRBD1. V was pared by 4 bases and J by 0 bases, with 8 bases of the junction left unmatched. The CDR3 has 16 residues. From germline, CDR1 is SGHRS and CDR2 YFSETQ. The CDR3 DNA reads as TGCGCCAGCAGCCTGGGACAGGCTCTCCCTAACTATGGCTACACCTTC. Its protein product is CASSLGQALPNYGYTF.

This clonotype appeared once. A much more abundant neighbour one base away suggests this may be a read error. V gene TRBV5-1 combines with J gene TRBJ2-1; D is unclear. This CDR3 comprises 14 residues. V lost 3 bases to trimming and J lost 0 bases, with 7 bases between them. Germline loops: CDR1 SGHRS, CDR2 YFSETQ. CDR3 region: CASSWIPSYNEQFF. CDR3 sequence (DNA): TGCGCCAGCAGCTGGATCCCCTCCTACAATGAGCAGTTCTTC.

The chain couples TRBV30 to TRBJ2-5; no reliable D call. The J call may be wrong; the DNA end is better matched by TRBJ2-7. In germline, CDR1 is GTSNPN, CDR2 SVGIG (reference sequence). The CDR3 is made up of 13 amino acids. CDR3 nucleotide sequence: TGTGCCTGGAAGGAAAGGGTCTCCTACGAGCAGTACTTC. This gives the protein CAWKERVSYEQYF.

The chain carries TRBV4-1 and TRBJ2-7, with D perhaps TRBD1 (5 bases). The germline gives CDR1 MGHRA, CDR2 YSYEKL. Between the trimmed V and J ends, which lost 5 bases and 3 bases, there was a span of 14 bases. This CDR3 comprises 14 residues. Here the CDR3 DNA reads TGCGCCAGCAGCGCGCGCACAGGTATCTACGAGCAGTACTTC. Translation: CASSARTGIYEQYF.